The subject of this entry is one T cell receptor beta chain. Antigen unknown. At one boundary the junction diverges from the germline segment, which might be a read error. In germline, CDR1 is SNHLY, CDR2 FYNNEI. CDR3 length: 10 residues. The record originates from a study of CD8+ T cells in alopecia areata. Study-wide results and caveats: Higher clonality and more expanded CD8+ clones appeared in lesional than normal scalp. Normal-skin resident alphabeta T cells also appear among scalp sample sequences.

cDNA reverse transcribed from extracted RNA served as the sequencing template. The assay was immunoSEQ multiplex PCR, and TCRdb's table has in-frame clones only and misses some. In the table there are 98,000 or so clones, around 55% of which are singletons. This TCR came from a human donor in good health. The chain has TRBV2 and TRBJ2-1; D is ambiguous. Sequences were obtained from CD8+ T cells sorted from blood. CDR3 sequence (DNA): TGTGCCAGCAGTGGGAACACAGAGGTCTTC. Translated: CASSGNTEVF.